This record looks at one T cell receptor beta chain sequence and its context. While infection was still active, Seattle patients were enrolled and then followed longitudinally. These data belong to a study of blood T cell repertoires in COVID-19. Study overall: COVID-19 samples, acute and convalescent, were from the United States, Italy and Spain. T cells, B-cell-depleted T cells, or PBMCs provided the cDNA or gDNA that served as material.

The germline gives CDR1 KGHSH, CDR2 LQKENI. V lost 3 bases and J 5 bases, leaving 8 bases between the germline ends. This CDR3 is built from 13 residues. As originally analysed: Reference gene primer amplification gave estimated nucleated cell counts. Sequencing was performed with immunoSEQ multiplex PCR; in TCRdb, only in-frame clones are kept and a portion is missing. That table supplies the V and J calls and clone size; D and trimming were determined from the DNA. The repertoire consists of about 200,000 clones, with more than 75% occurring once and the leading ten covering around 5.4%. The source material was peripheral blood. The receptor was isolated from a woman in her 40s with COVID-19, enrolled during active disease. The rearrangement links TRBV18 to TRBJ1-5; D is undetermined. The CDR3 region has the DNA TGTGCCAGCTCACCTCGAGCGGATCAGCCCCAGCATTTT. The encoded protein is CASSPRADQPQHF.